Shown below are 10 T cell receptor beta chains from a single sample sequenced in a study of response to subunit inactivated influenza vaccine. TCRdb re-called the RT-PCR reads through MiXCR, storing one row per CDR3 protein. This sample has hundreds of thousands of distinct CDR3 sequences, with about 8% found just once. The sample was PBMCs from blood, taken about 23 months after vaccination. These receptors came from a man in his fifties or sixties who received an inactivated influenza vaccine.

The chain combines TRBV4-1 with TRBJ1-6, with 7 bases identical to TRBD1. CDR3 length equals 15 residues. J gave up 10 bases and V 0 bases, and 6 bases lay outside the gene matches. Per the germline V gene, CDR1 is MGHRA and CDR2 is YSYEKL. The CDR3 DNA is TGCGCCAGCAGCCAAGATGGCGACAGGGTCTCACCCCTCCACTTT. It is translated as CASSQDGDRVSPLHF.

The chain combines TRBV20-1 with TRBJ1-1, with D unclear. This CDR3 region has 14 residues. CDR1 is DFQATT, CDR2 SNEGSKA, per germline (reference sequence). CDR3 region: CTLKMGVMNTEAFF. The CDR3 DNA sequence: TGCACGCTAAAAATGGGTGTGATGAACACTGAAGCTTTCTTT.

Ten or more counts support this clonotype. V is TRBV5-1 and J is TRBJ1-1, with no clear D. V lost 0 bases and J 6 bases, leaving 9 bases between the germline ends. Germline V gives CDR1 SGHRS, CDR2 YFSETQ. The CDR3 totals 13 residues. CDR3 bases: TGCGCCAGCAGCTTGGTGTCTGGGGCTGAAGCTTTCTTT. It encodes CASSLVSGAEAFF.

This clonotype came up a few times. The chain couples TRBV25-1 to TRBJ2-7; D is possibly TRBD2 (6 bases). The V and J ends lost 10 bases and 2 bases respectively, with 18 bases between them. Looked up from germline, CDR1 is MGHDK and CDR2 is SYGVNS. The CDR3 extends over 14 amino acids. The CDR3 DNA reads TGTGCCACGACGAGGGAGGAAGGGGCCTACGAGCAGTACTTC. It translates to CATTREEGAYEQYF.

Ten or more counts support this clonotype. The V gene is TRBV7-6, the J gene TRBJ2-5; 15 bases fit TRBD2. The CDR3 contains 21 residues. CDR1 SGHVS and CDR2 FNYEAQ come from the germline V gene. After removal of 1 base from V and 4 bases from J, the junction contained 16 bases not matched to a gene. As DNA, the CDR3 is TGTGCCAGCAGCTTAGGCCTATACCACGGGACTAGCGGGAGGCGCGGAGAGACCCAGTACTTC. This translates into CASSLGLYHGTSGRRGETQYF.

This clonotype was seen a handful of times. The chain joins TRBV19 to TRBJ1-6; D may be TRBD1 (5 bases). V was pared by 5 bases and J by 7 bases, with 12 bases between. Per germline, CDR1 LNHDA and CDR2 SQIVND (reference sequence). The length of the CDR3 is 14 residues. CDR3 in DNA: TGTGCCAGTAGTGGAGGGGTTCCCAATTCACCCCTCCACTTT. Its translation: CASSGGVPNSPLHF.

This clonotype was picked up a small number of times. The rearrangement links TRBV7-2 to TRBJ2-5; unclear D gene. V lost 4 bases to trimming and J lost 6 bases, with 12 bases between them. CDR1 and CDR2 from the germline V gene are SGHTA and FQGNSA. The CDR3 covers 13 residues. For the CDR3, the DNA is TGTGCCAGCAGCTCCCGCCAGGTTCAGACCCAGTACTTC. As protein: CASSSRQVQTQYF.

A few counts support this clonotype. The chain uses TRBV5-1 and TRBJ1-1; D gene unclear. Germline assignment: CDR1 SGHRS and CDR2 YFSETQ. Trimming took off 2 bases at V and 8 bases at J, with 19 bases between the two ends. CDR3 length: 15 residues. Here the CDR3 reads CASSFLEGSEGEAFF. The CDR3 nucleotides are TGCGCCAGCAGCTTCCTGGAAGGATCGGAGGGAGAAGCTTTCTTT.

The chain combines TRBV20-1 with TRBJ1-1, with D possibly being TRBD1 (5 bases). V was shortened by 6 bases and J by 1 base, with 12 bases between the two germline ends. CDR1 and CDR2 from the germline V gene are DFQATT and SNEGSKA (reference sequence). There are 13 residues in the CDR3. This chain's CDR3 is CSAGDLSNTEAFF. The CDR3 region has the DNA TGCAGTGCAGGGGACTTATCGAACACTGAAGCTTTCTTT.

The gene calls are TRBV5-5 and TRBJ2-7; tentative D call: TRBD2 (5 bases). Germline CDR1 and CDR2: SGHKS and YYEKEE (reference sequence). The CDR3 is 15 residues long. The V end lost 4 bases, the J end lost 7 bases, and 21 bases lay between the germline ends. The CDR3 sequence is CASSPGMAAGGEQYF. The CDR3, as DNA: TGTGCCAGCAGCCCCGGGATGGCTGCTGGCGGAGAGCAGTACTTC.